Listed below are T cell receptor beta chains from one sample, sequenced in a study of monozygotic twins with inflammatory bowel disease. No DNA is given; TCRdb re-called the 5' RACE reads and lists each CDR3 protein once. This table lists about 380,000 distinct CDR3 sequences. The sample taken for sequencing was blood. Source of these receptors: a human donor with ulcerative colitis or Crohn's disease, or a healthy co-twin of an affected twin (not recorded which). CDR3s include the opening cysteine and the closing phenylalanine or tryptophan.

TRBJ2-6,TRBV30,CAWSEPGANVLTF
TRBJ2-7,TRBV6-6,CASSNDSPTYEQYF
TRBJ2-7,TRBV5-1,CASSSGTEGGEQYF
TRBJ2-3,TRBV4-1,CASSRRLAVSDTQYF
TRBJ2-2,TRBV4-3,CASSPRRDRVYHGELFF
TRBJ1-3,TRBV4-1,CASSQEGGFGGNTIYF
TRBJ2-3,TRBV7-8,CASSLGVAVTDTQYF
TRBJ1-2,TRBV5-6,CASSFVEYGYTF
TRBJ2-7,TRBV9,CASSVEVGTGRDEQYF
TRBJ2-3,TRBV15,CATSSSGGLRPTQYF
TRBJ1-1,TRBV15,CATSSFFSAGGTEAFF
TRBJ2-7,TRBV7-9,CASSPTGTYEQYF
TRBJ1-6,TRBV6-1,CASTKTREGSSYNSPLHF
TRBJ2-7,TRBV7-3,CASSLGSGGSYEQYF
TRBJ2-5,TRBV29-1,CSVEKGRRETQYF
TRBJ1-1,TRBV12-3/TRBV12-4,CASSFTELNTEAFF
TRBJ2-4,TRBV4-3,CASSHAGTGGNIQYF
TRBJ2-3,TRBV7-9,CASSLAEAMSTDTQYF
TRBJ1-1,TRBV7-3,CASSLTPDTEAFF
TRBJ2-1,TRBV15,CATSREEGADEQFF
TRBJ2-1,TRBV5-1,CASGLYYNEQFF
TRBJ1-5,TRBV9,CASSIQGGLQPQHF